Presented here are 14 T cell receptor beta chains from one specimen sequenced in a study of control samples from healthy donors and cancer patients. TCRdb's copy holds only in-frame clones and misses some; the assay was immunoSEQ multiplex PCR. Of 150,000 to 200,000 clones listed, approximately 92% are singletons. Sequenced input: blood. The receptor source for this set is a man aged 18 to 30 in good health.

The CDR3 DNA follows: TGTGCCATCAGTGAGCCGGGACAGGGTATAAACGAGCAGTACTTC. Its translation: CAISEPGQGINEQYF. The J gene is TRBJ2-7, the V gene TRBV10-3, with 9 bases that match TRBD1. This CDR3 region has 15 residues. The V segment lost 2 bases and the J segment 5 bases; nucleotides outside the gene matches: 7. Looked up from germline, CDR1 is ENHRY and CDR2 is SYGVKD.

This clone was counted only a few times. The V call is TRBV19, the J call TRBJ1-6; unclear D gene. Germline V gene sequence: CDR1 LNHDA, CDR2 SQIVND (reference sequence). This CDR3 has 15 residues. Trimming pared 5 bases from V and 5 bases from J, leaving 13 bases between. CDR3 coding DNA: TGTGCCAGTAGTTCCCGGAGGTGGGATAATTCACCCCTCCACTTT. The encoded protein is CASSSRRWDNSPLHF.

The CDR3 loop is CASSVARGTEAFF. CDR3 DNA: TGTGCCAGCAGCGTTGCTAGAGGGACTGAAGCTTTCTTT. This chain links TRBV2 with TRBJ1-1; no clear D gene. This CDR3 has 13 amino acids. V was pared by 6 bases and J by 5 bases, with 13 bases between. The V gene's germline CDR1 is SNHLY and CDR2 FYNNEI.

V gene TRBV5-1 combines with J gene TRBJ1-1, with TRBD1 matching over 11 bases. Losses at the gene ends were 4 bases for V and 3 bases for J; bases not matched to a gene: 2. Germline CDR1 reads SGHRS; CDR2 reads YFSETQ. This CDR3 contains 14 residues. CDR3 sequence reads: CASSRGQGDTEAFF. In DNA, the CDR3 is TGCGCCAGCAGCCGGGGACAGGGGGACACTGAAGCTTTCTTT.

The CDR3 here is CAIRFGQENYGYTF. The CDR3 nucleotides are TGTGCCATCAGATTCGGACAGGAAAACTATGGCTACACCTTC. This chain links TRBV10-3 with TRBJ1-2; 7 bases are shared with TRBD1. V was clipped by 6 bases and J by 2 bases; unmatched bases: 6. The CDR3 totals 14 residues. CDR1 and CDR2 (germline): ENHRY, SYGVKD.

The rearrangement links TRBV29-1 to TRBJ1-1; D not certain. The germline CDR1 and CDR2 sequences are SQVTM and ANQGSEA. The CDR3 spans 10 residues. V lost 6 bases and J lost 7, with 9 bases in between. CDR3 DNA sequence: TGCAGCGTCGGGTTGCGTGAAGCTTTCTTT. Protein product: CSVGLREAFF.

The genes are TRBV29-1 and TRBJ1-3; D gene uncertain. In germline, CDR1 is SQVTM, CDR2 ANQGSEA. This CDR3 comprises 13 residues. V dropped 7 bases and J dropped 3 bases, with 13 bases sitting between them. CDR3 bases: TGCAGCGCGCGGGTCAGCGTTGGAAACACCATATATTTT. As protein: CSARVSVGNTIYF.

The chain is built from TRBV30 and TRBJ1-3; maybe TRBD1 (5 bases). V gave up 3 bases and J gave up 0 bases, with 9 bases separating them. The germline gives CDR1 GTSNPN, CDR2 SVGIG (reference sequence). The CDR3 spans 14 residues. This CDR3 is CAWRAGNSGNTIYF. For the CDR3, the DNA is TGTGCCTGGAGGGCAGGGAACTCTGGAAACACCATATATTTT.

This chain connects TRBV6-5 to TRBJ1-4, with a possible D match to TRBD1 (5 bases). The CDR3 totals 13 residues. Looked up from germline, CDR1 is MNHEY and CDR2 is SVGAGI. V lost 7 bases to trimming and J lost 2 bases, with 8 bases between them. CDR3 loop: CASTRATNEKLFF. The DNA of the CDR3 is TGTGCCAGCACCAGGGCTACTAATGAAAAACTGTTTTTT.

The chain carries TRBV3-1 (or the pseudogene TRBV3-2) and TRBJ1-1, with D maybe TRBD1 (6 bases). Germline CDR1 LGHDT, CDR2 YNNKEL (reference sequence). The CDR3 length is 14 residues. Trimming stripped 4 bases from V and 2 bases from J, with 11 bases between. The CDR3 here is CASSLLGTNTEAFF. Here the CDR3 DNA reads TGTGCCAGCAGCCTTCTCGGGACAAACACTGAAGCTTTCTTT.

This sequence joins TRBV5-4 and TRBJ2-7; D possibly corresponds to TRBD1 (6 bases). The germline CDR1 and CDR2 sequences are SGHNT and YYREEE (reference sequence). The V gene lost 4 bases and the J gene lost 7 bases, with 18 bases spanning the gap. This CDR3 spans 14 amino acids. CDR3 protein: CASSPGARPGEQYF. In DNA form, the CDR3 reads TGTGCCAGCAGCCCAGGGGCCAGGCCGGGGGAGCAGTACTTC.

The rearrangement joins TRBV19 to TRBJ2-5; D possibly corresponds to TRBD2 (6 bases). Germline CDR1 is LNHDA and CDR2 is SQIVND (reference sequence). CDR3 length equals 13 residues. V gave up 2 bases and J gave up 4 bases, with 8 bases separating them. The CDR3 is CASSIYGGETQYF. The DNA for the CDR3 is TGTGCCAGTAGTATATACGGGGGAGAGACCCAGTACTTC.

This clone was recorded only once. The rearrangement uses TRBV3-1 (or the pseudogene TRBV3-2) and TRBJ2-3; maybe TRBD1 (5 bases). Per the germline V gene, CDR1 is LGHDT and CDR2 is YNNKEL (reference sequence). The V end lost 4 bases, the J end lost 4 bases, and 12 bases lay between the germline ends. This CDR3 has 14 amino acids. The CDR3 DNA follows: TGTGCCAGCAGCCGGAAGGGGCCCCCAGATACGCAGTATTTT. It encodes CASSRKGPPDTQYF.

As regards this clone: The sample has other DNA sequences that encode this CDR3 too. The chain joins TRBV12-3 or TRBV12-4 to TRBJ2-7, with D tentatively TRBD1 (6 bases). The CDR3 spans 13 residues. V was cut by 1 base and J by 3 bases, with 7 bases left in between. The CDR3 DNA reads as TGTGCCAGCAGTTTAGGGACAGACTACGAGCAGTACTTC. Translation gives CASSLGTDYEQYF.